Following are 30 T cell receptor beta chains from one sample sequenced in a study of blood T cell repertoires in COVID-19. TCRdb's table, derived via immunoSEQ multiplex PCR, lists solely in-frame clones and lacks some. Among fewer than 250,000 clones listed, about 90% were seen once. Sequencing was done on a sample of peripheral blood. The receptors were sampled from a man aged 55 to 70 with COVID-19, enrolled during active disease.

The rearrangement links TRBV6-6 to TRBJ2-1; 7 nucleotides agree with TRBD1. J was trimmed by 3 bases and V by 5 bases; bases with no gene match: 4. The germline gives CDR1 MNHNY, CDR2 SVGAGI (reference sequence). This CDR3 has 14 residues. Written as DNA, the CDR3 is TGTGCCAGCAGTCGACAGGGTAACTACAATGAGCAGTTCTTC. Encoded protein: CASSRQGNYNEQFF.

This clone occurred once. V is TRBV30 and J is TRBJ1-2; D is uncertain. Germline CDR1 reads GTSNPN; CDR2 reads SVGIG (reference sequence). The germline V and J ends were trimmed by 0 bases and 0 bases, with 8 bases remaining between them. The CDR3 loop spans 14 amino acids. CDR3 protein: CAWSVGSTNYGYTF. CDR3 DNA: TGTGCCTGGAGTGTGGGCAGCACTAACTATGGCTACACCTTC.

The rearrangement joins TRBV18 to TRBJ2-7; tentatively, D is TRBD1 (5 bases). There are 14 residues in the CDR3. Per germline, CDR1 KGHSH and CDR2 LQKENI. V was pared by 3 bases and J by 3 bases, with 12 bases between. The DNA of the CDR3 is TGTGCCAGCTCACCGGCAGGGTTAAACTACGAGCAGTACTTC. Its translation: CASSPAGLNYEQYF.

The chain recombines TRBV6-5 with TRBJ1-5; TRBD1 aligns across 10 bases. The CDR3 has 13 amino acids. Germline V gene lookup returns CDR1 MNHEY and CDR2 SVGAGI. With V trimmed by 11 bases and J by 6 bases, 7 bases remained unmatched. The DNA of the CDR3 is TGTGCCGCGGGGGGACAGGGGCTTCAGCCCCAGCATTTT. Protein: CAAGGQGLQPQHF.

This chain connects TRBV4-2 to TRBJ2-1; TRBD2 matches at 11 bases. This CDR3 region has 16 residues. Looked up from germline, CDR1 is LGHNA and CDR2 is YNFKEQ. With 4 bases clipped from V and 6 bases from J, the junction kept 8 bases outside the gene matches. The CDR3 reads CASSPVVLAGGNEQFF. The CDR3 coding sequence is TGTGCCAGCAGCCCGGTAGTCCTAGCGGGAGGCAATGAGCAGTTCTTC.

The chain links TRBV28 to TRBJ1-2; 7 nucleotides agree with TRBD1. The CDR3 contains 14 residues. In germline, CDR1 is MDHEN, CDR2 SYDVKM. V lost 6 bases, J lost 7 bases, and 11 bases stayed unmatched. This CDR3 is CASRVPKGALGYTF. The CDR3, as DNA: TGTGCCAGCAGGGTGCCGAAGGGGGCGCTTGGCTACACCTTC.

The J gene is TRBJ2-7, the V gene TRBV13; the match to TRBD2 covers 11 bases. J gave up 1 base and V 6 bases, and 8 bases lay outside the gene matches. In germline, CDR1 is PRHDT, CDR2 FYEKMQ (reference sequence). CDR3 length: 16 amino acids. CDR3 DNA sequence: TGTGCCAGCAGTAGAGGCCTAGCGGGGGGTTCCTACGAGCAGTACTTC. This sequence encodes CASSRGLAGGSYEQYF.

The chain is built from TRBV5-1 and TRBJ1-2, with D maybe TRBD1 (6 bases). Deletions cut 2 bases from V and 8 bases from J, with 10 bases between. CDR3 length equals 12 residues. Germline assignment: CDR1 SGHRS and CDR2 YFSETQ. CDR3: CASSFSRGGYTF. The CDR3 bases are TGCGCCAGCAGCTTCTCCAGGGGAGGCTACACCTTC. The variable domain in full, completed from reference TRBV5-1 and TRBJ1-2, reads KAGVTQTPRYLIKTRGQQVTLSCSPISGHRSVSWYQQTPGQGLQFLFEYFSETQRNKGNFPGRFSGRQFSNSRSEMNVSTLELGDSALYLCASSFSRGGYTFGSGTRLTVV.

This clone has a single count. The CDR3 nucleotides are TGCGCCAGCAGCCGGGGACAAGGCAATCAGCCCCAGCATTTT. Protein product: CASSRGQGNQPQHF. The chain combines TRBV4-1 with TRBJ1-5; tentatively, D is TRBD1 (6 bases). Germline CDR1 and CDR2: MGHRA and YSYEKL. The V end was cut by 4 bases, the J end by 2 bases, with 9 bases between. The CDR3 runs 14 residues.

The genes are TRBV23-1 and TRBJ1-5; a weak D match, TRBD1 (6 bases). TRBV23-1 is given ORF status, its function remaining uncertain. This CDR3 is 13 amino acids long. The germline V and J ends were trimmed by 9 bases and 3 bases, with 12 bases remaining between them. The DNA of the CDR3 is TGCGCCAGTCTTGGACAGCTCAATCAGCCCCAGCATTTT. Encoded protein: CASLGQLNQPQHF.

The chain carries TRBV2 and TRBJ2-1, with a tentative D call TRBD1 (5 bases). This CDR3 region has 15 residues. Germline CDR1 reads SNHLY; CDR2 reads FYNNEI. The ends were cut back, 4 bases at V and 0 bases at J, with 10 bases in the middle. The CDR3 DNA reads TGTGCCAGCAGTGGACAGTTTAGCTCCTACAATGAGCAGTTCTTC. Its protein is CASSGQFSSYNEQFF.

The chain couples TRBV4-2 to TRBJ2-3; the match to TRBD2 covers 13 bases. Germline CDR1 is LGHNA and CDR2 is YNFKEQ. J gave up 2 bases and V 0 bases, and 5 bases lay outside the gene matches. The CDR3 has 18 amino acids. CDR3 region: CASSQDIGLAGATDTQYF. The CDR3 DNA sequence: TGTGCCAGCAGCCAAGACATCGGACTAGCGGGAGCCACAGATACGCAGTATTTT.

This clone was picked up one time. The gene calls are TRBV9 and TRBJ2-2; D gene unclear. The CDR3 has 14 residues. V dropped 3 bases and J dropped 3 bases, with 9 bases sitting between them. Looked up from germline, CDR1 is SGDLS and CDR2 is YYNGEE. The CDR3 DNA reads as TGTGCCAGCAGCGCTCTCTCGGACACCGGGGAGCTGTTTTTT. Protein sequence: CASSALSDTGELFF.

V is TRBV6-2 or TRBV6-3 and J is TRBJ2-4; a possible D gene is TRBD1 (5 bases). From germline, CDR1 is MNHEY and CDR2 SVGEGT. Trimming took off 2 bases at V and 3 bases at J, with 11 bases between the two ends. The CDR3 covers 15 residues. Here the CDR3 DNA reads TGTGCCAGCAGTTACGCAGGGATCGGCAAAAACATTCAGTACTTC. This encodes CASSYAGIGKNIQYF.

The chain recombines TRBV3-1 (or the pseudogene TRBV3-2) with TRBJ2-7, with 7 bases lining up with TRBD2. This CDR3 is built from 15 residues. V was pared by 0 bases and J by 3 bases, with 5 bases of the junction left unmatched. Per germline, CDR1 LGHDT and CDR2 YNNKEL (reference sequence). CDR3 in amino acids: CASSQDRRECYEQYF. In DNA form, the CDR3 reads TGTGCCAGCAGCCAAGATCGGCGGGAGTGCTACGAGCAGTACTTC.

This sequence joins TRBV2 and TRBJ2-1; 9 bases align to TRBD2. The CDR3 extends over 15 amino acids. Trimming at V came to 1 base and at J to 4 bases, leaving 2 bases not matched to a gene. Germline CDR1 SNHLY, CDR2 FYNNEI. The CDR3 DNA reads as TGTGCCAGCAGTGAAGGGACTAGCGAGTACAATGAGCAGTTCTTC. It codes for CASSEGTSEYNEQFF.

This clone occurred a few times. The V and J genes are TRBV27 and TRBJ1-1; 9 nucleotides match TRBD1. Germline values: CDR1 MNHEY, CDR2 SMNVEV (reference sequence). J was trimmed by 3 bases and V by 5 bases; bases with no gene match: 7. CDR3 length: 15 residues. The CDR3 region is CASSTSGTGYTEAFF. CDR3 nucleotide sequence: TGTGCCAGCAGTACCTCCGGGACAGGGTACACTGAAGCTTTCTTT.

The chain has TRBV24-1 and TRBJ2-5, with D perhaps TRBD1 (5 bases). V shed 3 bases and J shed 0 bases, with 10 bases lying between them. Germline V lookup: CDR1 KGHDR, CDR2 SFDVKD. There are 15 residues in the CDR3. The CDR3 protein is CATSDPGHDQETQYF. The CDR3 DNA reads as TGTGCCACCAGTGATCCCGGACACGACCAAGAGACCCAGTACTTC.

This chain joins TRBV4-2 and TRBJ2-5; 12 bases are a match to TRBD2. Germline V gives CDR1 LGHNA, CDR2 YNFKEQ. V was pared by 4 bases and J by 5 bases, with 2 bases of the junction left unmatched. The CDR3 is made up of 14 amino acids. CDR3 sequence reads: CASSRTSGKETQYF. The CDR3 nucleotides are TGTGCCAGCAGCCGGACTAGCGGGAAGGAGACCCAGTACTTC.

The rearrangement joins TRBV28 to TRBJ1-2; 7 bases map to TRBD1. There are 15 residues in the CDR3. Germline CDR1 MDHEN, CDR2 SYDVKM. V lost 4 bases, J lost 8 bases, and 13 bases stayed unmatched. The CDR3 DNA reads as TGTGCCAGCAGTTCGGACCATGACAGGGTTAAGGGCTACACCTTC. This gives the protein CASSSDHDRVKGYTF.

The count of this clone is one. CDR3: CASSPWTGDEQFF. CDR3 sequence (DNA): TGTGCCAGCAGCCCATGGACAGGGGATGAGCAGTTCTTC. This chain links TRBV3-1 (or the pseudogene TRBV3-2) with TRBJ2-1, with 9 positions matching TRBD1. The germline V gene encodes CDR1 LGHDT and CDR2 YNNKEL (reference sequence). V dropped 4 bases and J dropped 8; count of bases not matched to a gene: 3. The CDR3 totals 13 residues.

CDR3 amino acids: CASSQERRHEQFF. The DNA of the CDR3 is TGTGCCAGCAGCCAGGAGAGGAGGCATGAGCAGTTCTTC. V gene TRBV7-3 combines with J gene TRBJ2-1, with a tentative D call TRBD2 (5 bases). The CDR3 spans 13 residues. Germline CDR1 and CDR2: SGHTA and FQGTGA. Trimming removed 5 bases at V and 8 bases at J, with 13 bases between.

In DNA, the CDR3 is TGCGCCAGCAGCACAGGGTCCTACGAGCAGTACTTC. This encodes CASSTGSYEQYF. The chain links TRBV10-1 to TRBJ2-7; possible D gene TRBD1, 6 bases. V lost 6 bases, J lost 1 base, and 7 bases lay in between. The CDR3 consists of 12 residues. CDR1 is WNHNN and CDR2 is SYGVQD in the germline V gene (reference sequence).

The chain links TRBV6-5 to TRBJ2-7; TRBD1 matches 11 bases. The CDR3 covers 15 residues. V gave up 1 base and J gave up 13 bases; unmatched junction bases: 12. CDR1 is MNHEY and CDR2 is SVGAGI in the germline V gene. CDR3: CASSYFSGTGGRKYF. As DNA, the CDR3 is TGTGCCAGCAGTTACTTCTCCGGGACAGGGGGTCGGAAATACTTC.

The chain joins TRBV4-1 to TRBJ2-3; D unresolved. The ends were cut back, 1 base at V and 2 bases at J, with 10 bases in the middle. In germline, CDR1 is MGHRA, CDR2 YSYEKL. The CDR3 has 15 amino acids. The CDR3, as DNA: TGCGCCAGCAGCCAAGTCTCCCCGTCCACAGATACGCAGTATTTT. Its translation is CASSQVSPSTDTQYF.

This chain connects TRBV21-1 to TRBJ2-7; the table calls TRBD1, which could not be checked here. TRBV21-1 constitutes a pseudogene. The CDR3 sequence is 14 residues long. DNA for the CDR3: TGTGCCAGCAGCAAAGGGAAGGGGTTCGGCGAGCAGTACTTC. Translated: CASSKGKGFGEQYF.

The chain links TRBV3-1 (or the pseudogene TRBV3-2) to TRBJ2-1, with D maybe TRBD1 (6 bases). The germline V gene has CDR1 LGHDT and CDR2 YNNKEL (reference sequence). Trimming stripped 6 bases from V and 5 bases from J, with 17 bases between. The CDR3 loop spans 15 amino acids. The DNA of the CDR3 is TGTGCCAGCAGTAGCACCCGGCCAGGGGACAATGAGCAGTTCTTC. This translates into CASSSTRPGDNEQFF.

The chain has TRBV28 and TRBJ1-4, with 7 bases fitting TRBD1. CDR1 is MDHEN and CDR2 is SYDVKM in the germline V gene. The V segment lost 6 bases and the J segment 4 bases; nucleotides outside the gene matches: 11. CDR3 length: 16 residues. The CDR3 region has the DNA TGTGCCAGCAGCGGGGTGGGGACAGATCTTAATGAAAAACTGTTTTTT. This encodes CASSGVGTDLNEKLFF.

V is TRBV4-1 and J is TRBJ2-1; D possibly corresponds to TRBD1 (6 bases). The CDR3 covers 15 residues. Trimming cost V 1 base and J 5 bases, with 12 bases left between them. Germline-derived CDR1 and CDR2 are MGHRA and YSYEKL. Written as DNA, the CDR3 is TGCGCCAGCAGCCAAGTGGATGGGGGCCACAATGAGCAGTTCTTC. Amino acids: CASSQVDGGHNEQFF.

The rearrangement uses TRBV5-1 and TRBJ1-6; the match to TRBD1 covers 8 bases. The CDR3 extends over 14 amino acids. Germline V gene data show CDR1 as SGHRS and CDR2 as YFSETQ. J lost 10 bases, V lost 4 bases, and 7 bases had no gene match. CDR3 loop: CASSRGQDGSPLHF. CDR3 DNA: TGCGCCAGCAGCCGGGGACAGGATGGATCACCCCTCCACTTT.